The 7 T cell receptor beta chains in this list originate from one sample, sequenced in a study of CD8 T cells in ankylosing spondylitis. TCRdb recomputed calls from the 5' RACE reads with MiXCR, one row per CDR3 protein. The sample carries fewer than 35,000 distinct CDR3 sequences, more than 13% recorded once. Sequenced input: blood. All receptors come from a male donor with ankylosing spondylitis or in good health (not recorded which).

In its sample, this clonotype was seen a few times. The V call is TRBV29-1, the J call TRBJ2-2, with D perhaps assigned TRBD1 or TRBD2 (6 bases each). The CDR3 sequence is 18 residues long. The ends were cut back, 5 bases at V and 0 bases at J, with 22 bases in the middle. CDR1 is SQVTM, CDR2 ANQGSEA, per germline. The CDR3 DNA reads TGCAGCGTTCGGGCCCGGGGGCCTACCATCGCGAACACCGGGGAGCTGTTTTTT. The encoded protein is CSVRARGPTIANTGELFF.

This clonotype was counted only a few times. The gene calls are TRBV7-8 and TRBJ1-3, with D possibly matching TRBD1 (5 bases). The CDR3 is made up of 14 amino acids. Germline V gene sequence: CDR1 SGHVS, CDR2 FQNEAQ. V was pared by 5 bases and J by 0 bases, with 8 bases between. The CDR3, as DNA: TGTGCCAGCAGCCCGGGACTCTCTGGAAACACCATATATTTT. Translated, it gives CASSPGLSGNTIYF.

This clonotype was seen only a few times. This chain uses TRBV28 with TRBJ1-5; D gene uncertain. V shed 5 bases and J shed 0 bases, with 14 bases lying between them. The germline gives CDR1 MDHEN, CDR2 SYDVKM. There are 16 residues in the CDR3. In DNA form, the CDR3 reads TGTGCCAGCAGTACGAGAGTAGGTAGTAGCAATCAGCCCCAGCATTTT. It is translated as CASSTRVGSSNQPQHF.

This clonotype turned up a few times. This rearrangement joins TRBV4-1 to TRBJ2-7; D is uncertain. V lost 4 bases, J lost 2 bases, and 12 bases lay in between. The CDR3 spans 14 residues. CDR1 is MGHRA and CDR2 is YSYEKL in the germline V gene. This CDR3 reads CASSPLPRTYEQYF. CDR3 coding DNA: TGCGCCAGCAGCCCCCTTCCCCGAACCTACGAGCAGTACTTC.

This chain joins TRBV20-1 and TRBJ2-5, with D perhaps matching TRBD1 (6 bases). Germline assignment: CDR1 DFQATT and CDR2 SNEGSKA (reference sequence). The CDR3 runs to 15 residues. V was shortened by 4 bases and J by 4 bases, with 19 bases between the two germline ends. CDR3 DNA sequence: TGCAGTGCTACTGGACTTACAGGGAGCGGAGAGACCCAGTACTTC. The encoded protein is CSATGLTGSGETQYF.

V and J are TRBV29-1 and TRBJ2-2; TRBD1 matches 8 bases. Per the germline V gene, CDR1 is SQVTM and CDR2 is ANQGSEA. The CDR3 contains 13 residues. J was trimmed by 4 bases and V by 6 bases; bases with no gene match: 4. The CDR3 region has the DNA TGCAGCGTCGACAGGGGTCGCACCGGGGAGCTGTTTTTT. Translation: CSVDRGRTGELFF.

This sequence joins TRBV5-1 and TRBJ2-3, with TRBD2 matching 12 bases. The CDR3 has 16 residues. V gave up 3 bases and J gave up 7 bases; unmatched junction bases: 9. Germline values: CDR1 SGHRS, CDR2 YFSETQ. The CDR3 here is CASSSGPTSGGNTQYF. The CDR3 nucleotides read TGCGCCAGCAGCTCGGGGCCGACTAGCGGGGGAAATACGCAGTATTTT.